This entry describes one T cell receptor beta chain. This clonotype showed up just a few times. The antigen it binds to is not known. No base-level quality is on record; no much larger clone is a single base apart. CDR3 length: 15 amino acids, cysteine to phenylalanine. Only the CDR3 region is kept as DNA, spanning 45 bases read in frame from base 1. Relative to germline, V is 9 bases shorter and J is 1 base shorter, with 18 bases between their ends. Via the germline V gene (reference sequence), CDR1 is LNHDA and CDR2 SQIVND. The sample belongs to a study of T cells in Graves' hyperthyroidism and ophthalmopathy (dated by TCRdb to the late 2010s). For the wider study: Peripheral blood was collected at initial diagnosis, before any treatment. Once sampling was done, hyperthyroidism patients were given methimazole at a starting dose of 30 mg daily, whereas ophthalmopathy patients were given high-dose intravenous methylprednisolone. TCR Vbeta CDR3 sequencing of 130 to 150 peripheral blood samples (more than 40 ophthalmopathy, 75 hyperthyroidism and some 17 progressor patients) is reported in the paper. An independent validation cohort of around 19 hyperthyroidism patients and 17 patients who later progressed to ophthalmopathy tested prospective prediction of ophthalmopathy. The 75 to 100 discovery patients were randomly split 7:3 into training and test sets. In addition, the study compared T-cell repertoires in thyroid tissue and in blood from 6 or 7 Graves' hyperthyroidism patients. To identify distinguishing TCR V-J signatures, a discovery cohort of some 100 patients was used, comprising 43 with Graves' ophthalmopathy and approximately 58 with stable Graves' hyperthyroidism. General study outcomes and caveats: Sample size was not statistically predetermined, and investigators were not blinded to group allocation. A 13 V-J signature model separated ophthalmopathy from stable hyperthyroidism, with approximately 86% sensitivity and about 81% specificity in cross-validation and 80%/75% in testing. Most expanded thyroid clonotypes (frequency above 0.001) were also found in blood, which suggests that blood repertoires may mirror thyroid immune responses. During validation, the model predicted progression to ophthalmopathy a median of around six months ahead of onset, with just under 71% sensitivity and more than 72% specificity.

The TCR beta CDR3 regions were amplified from the RNA transcripts. For the first round of RT-PCR on the TCR CDR3, the HTBI primer set was used together with the Qiagen OneStep RT-PCR kit. The libraries were constructed in a second round of multiplex PCR and then size-selected and purified. The libraries were sequenced on an Illumina HiSeq2000 using paired-end 100 bp reads. From the authors' description of their analysis: Raw data were processed with SOAPnuke, discarding reads with adapters, uncalled bases, mean Phred below 15, or no exact constant-primer or identifier match. High-quality paired reads were merged using COPE v1.2.5, and each unique nucleotide sequence was defined as a clonotype. Clonotypes were aligned to IMGT TRBV, TRBD and TRBJ reference segments using MiTCR v1.1. Analysis was restricted to V-J combinations with a frequency above 0.0001, which covered over 98% of repertoires. The TCS score was defined as F50 (clonal expansion) divided by E x V (chaos), with BLOSUM62-based TCRdist calculated between CDR3 peptides within each V-J. Welch's t-statistics and random forest reduced several hundred V-J features to 10 to 15, which were used in a naive Bayes classifier (R e1071). The public sequencing data were trimmed at Q25 with fastp and processed into clonotypes with MiXCR by TCRdb, which kept only in-frame beta chains. All rows with the same CDR3 protein become a single entry with the most common DNA and genes. The V and J calls reflect TCRdb's pipeline rather than the authors' work. Across this sample there are 300,000 or so distinct CDR3 sequences, with about 21% seen only once. The ten largest clonotypes hold around 48% of the sample.

Stable Graves' hyperthyroidism was defined as no progression to ophthalmopathy during 18 months of follow-up. Hyperthyroidism patients were aged 18 to 65 years and newly diagnosed, with disease duration of less than 2 months. Exclusion was applied to patients with uncontrolled infections, other autoimmune diseases, pregnancy or lactation. Diagnoses relied on clinical symptoms, serum thyroxine and TRAb, thyroid ultrasound and orbital computed tomography. PBMCs were isolated from about 9 ml of fresh peripheral blood by Ficoll-Paque density gradient centrifugation. Trizol reagent was used to extract total RNA, and RNA quality was then checked on an Agilent 2100 Bioanalyzer.

The TCR comes from a woman in her forties or fifties with Graves' hyperthyroidism. Sequenced: blood. Recombination linked TRBV19 to TRBJ1-1; D gene: possibly TRBD1, on 5 matching bases. The nucleotide sequence is given as TGTGCCAGCCGCGGGGGGTTCGCGAAGAACACTGAAGCTTTCTTT. The resulting protein is CASRGGFAKNTEAFF.